This TCR beta chain was profiled in a study of CD8 T cells in ankylosing spondylitis. Findings and limits, study-wide: Several of the motif variants were reported before in synovial fluid and blood from reactive arthritis. Disease-linked clones were CD8+ and relatively rare in peripheral blood. The study looked at matched synovial fluid samples from ankylosing spondylitis patients. Disease-linked clones were reported to be significantly enriched there.

Germline-derived CDR1 and CDR2 are MNHNS and SASEGT. The CDR3 length is 14 residues. Trimming took off 7 bases at V and 5 bases at J, with 15 bases between the two ends. Via MiXCR, TCRdb re-called the 5' RACE reads, giving one row per CDR3 protein. The profile shows 200,000 to 250,000 distinct CDR3 sequences, 10% of them singletons. This clonotype was seen many times. Its target is unknown. The chain uses TRBV6-1 and TRBJ2-1, with D tentatively TRBD2 (6 bases). The receptor comes from a male donor with ankylosing spondylitis or in good health (not recorded which). Sequences were obtained from blood, either unsorted or a sorted T cell fraction (not recorded which). In DNA form, the CDR3 reads TGTGCCAGCACTCAAAGTGGGGGGAACAATGAGCAGTTCTTC. Translating it yields CASTQSGGNNEQFF.